Included here is one T cell receptor beta chain sequence, with context. The antigen is unknown. This sample was taken from a study of cytomegalovirus exposure and HLA in healthy donors. Libraries were prepared by immunoSEQ multiplex PCR; TCRdb keeps only in-frame clonotypes and omits some of them. The sample lists 120,000 or so clones, more than 85% occurring once. Germline-derived CDR1 and CDR2 are MGHRA and YSYEKL. The V gene end was trimmed by 4 bases and the J gene end by 1 base; junction bases not matched to a gene: 23. The CDR3 length is 21 residues. Study-wide results and limits: Accounts indicate the classifier identified cytomegalovirus status with strong specificity and sensitivity. Rarity held for most TCR sequences, but there were some public TCRs that occurred in many donors. The CMV antigen specificity of a few CMV-associated chains was confirmed through in vitro analysis.

The sample comprised PBMCs. The chain carries TRBV4-1 and TRBJ1-2; 8 nucleotides agree with TRBD1. The TCR originated in a young man in good health and CMV-seropositive. The CDR3 is CASSPPFRTGTIGSVNYGYTF. CDR3 in DNA: TGCGCCAGCAGCCCCCCCTTTCGGACAGGGACTATCGGGTCCGTTAACTATGGCTACACCTTC.